This entry concerns a single T cell receptor beta chain. This entry comes from a study of blood T cell repertoires in COVID-19. Study as a whole: Samples came from the United States, Italy and Spain, spanning acute and convalescent COVID-19. From T cells, B-cell-depleted T cells, or PBMCs came the material, which was cDNA or gDNA.

Authors' methods: Estimates of nucleated cell counts were drawn from the amplification of reference gene primers. Profiled with immunoSEQ multiplex PCR; TCRdb holds only in-frame clones, not every one. V, J and clone size are taken as reported in that table, and D and trimming were inferred from the DNA itself. The table has 150,000 to 200,000 clones, 80% to 95% seen once. The V segment lost 1 base and the J segment 9 bases; nucleotides outside the gene matches: 8. The CDR3 contains 16 residues. Germline V gives CDR1 MDHEN, CDR2 SYDVKM. V gene TRBV28 combines with J gene TRBJ2-1; 11 bases fit TRBD1. Sequencing was carried out using peripheral blood. The TCR was taken from a man aged 45-65 years with acute or convalescent COVID-19. The chain's CDR3 is CASSLYGQGAQGEQFF. CDR3 DNA: TGTGCCAGCAGTTTATACGGACAGGGGGCGCAGGGTGAGCAGTTCTTC.